The 30 T cell receptor beta chains reported below all come from one sample, sequenced in a study of cytomegalovirus exposure and HLA in healthy donors. PCR amplification relied on 60 Vbeta primers (plus 13 Jbeta primers). Produced via immunoSEQ multiplex PCR; TCRdb's table is partial and in-frame only. The sample records some 170,000 clones, approximately 80% being singletons. Sample: PBMCs. The source of these receptors is a man younger than 40 in good health and CMV-seropositive.

V gene TRBV28 combines with J gene TRBJ1-5; TRBD1 might be the D (6 bases). This CDR3 has 16 residues. The germline gives CDR1 MDHEN, CDR2 SYDVKM. Trimming took off 6 bases at V and 0 bases at J, with 15 bases between the two ends. The chain's CDR3 is CASSLGRGRSNQPQHF. The CDR3 region has the DNA TGTGCCAGCAGCTTAGGGCGGGGGCGTAGCAATCAGCCCCAGCATTTT.

This clone was counted a single time. J is TRBJ2-1 and V is TRBV19; the match to TRBD1 covers 7 bases. Per germline, CDR1 LNHDA and CDR2 SQIVND (reference sequence). The CDR3 covers 16 residues. Trimming took 0 bases from V and 4 from J; bases not matched to a gene: 6. DNA of the CDR3: TGTGCCAGTAGTATAGATGGTGGACAGGCGTACAATGAGCAGTTCTTC. This encodes CASSIDGGQAYNEQFF.

The chain couples TRBV25-1 to TRBJ1-2, with TRBD1 identical over 9 bases. Germline trimming cut 0 bases from V and 7 bases from J; bases unmatched to any gene: 6. Germline-derived CDR1 and CDR2 are MGHDK and SYGVNS. This CDR3 comprises 15 residues. CDR3 coding DNA: TGTGCCAGCAGTGAATACGGGACAGGGTCCGGTGGCTACACCTTC. As protein: CASSEYGTGSGGYTF.

The chain joins TRBV30 to TRBJ2-7; 7 nucleotides line up with TRBD1. The CDR3 loop spans 12 amino acids. V trimming: 4 bases; J trimming: 0 bases; junction bases outside the gene matches: 0. The germline V gene has CDR1 GTSNPN and CDR2 SVGIG (reference sequence). The CDR3 sequence: CAWTGGSYEQYF. The CDR3 DNA sequence: TGTGCCTGGACAGGGGGCTCCTACGAGCAGTACTTC.

The rearrangement uses TRBV5-6 and TRBJ2-5, with 9 bases matching TRBD1. Germline CDR1 reads SGHDT; CDR2 reads YYEEEE. After removal of 4 bases from V and 4 bases from J, the junction contained 8 bases not matched to a gene. The CDR3 is 15 amino acids. In DNA form, the CDR3 reads TGTGCCAGCAGCGCCGCCGGGACAGGGCTAGAGACCCAGTACTTC. Translating it yields CASSAAGTGLETQYF.

The V call is TRBV11-3, the J call TRBJ2-3, with 8 bases identical to TRBD1. Losses at the gene ends were 5 bases for V and 2 bases for J; bases not matched to a gene: 3. The CDR3 totals 14 residues. Germline V CDR1 and CDR2: SGHNT, YENEEA. The CDR3 sequence: CASSPDRATDTQYF. The CDR3 DNA reads as TGTGCCAGCAGCCCGGACAGGGCCACAGATACGCAGTATTTT.

The J gene is TRBJ2-7, the V gene TRBV6-5, with a weak D call TRBD2 (5 bases). Looked up from germline, CDR1 is MNHEY and CDR2 is SVGAGI. The V end was cut by 6 bases, the J end by 5 bases, with 11 bases between. CDR3 length: 12 amino acids. The CDR3 DNA reads as TGTGCCAGCAGCCGGCCGGGGAACGAGCAGTACTTC. As protein: CASSRPGNEQYF.

The V call is TRBV9, the J call TRBJ1-2; D call uncertain. The CDR3 has 14 residues. Trimming stripped 1 base from V and 2 bases from J, with 9 bases between. The germline gives CDR1 SGDLS, CDR2 YYNGEE. The CDR3 DNA reads TGTGCCAGCAGCGTATCGGGGTCCAACTATGGCTACACCTTC. As protein: CASSVSGSNYGYTF.

CDR3 nucleotides: TGTGCCAGCAGATCCGGGACAGGGGGCACTGAAGCTTTCTTT. Translation: CASRSGTGGTEAFF. The J gene is TRBJ1-1, the V gene TRBV6-5; 11 nucleotides match TRBD1. Germline CDR1 reads MNHEY; CDR2 reads SVGAGI. V was pared by 6 bases and J by 4 bases, with 4 bases of the junction left unmatched. The CDR3 is 14 amino acids.

The chain employs TRBV5-1 and TRBJ2-5; D may be TRBD1 (5 bases). Trimming took 0 bases from V and 4 from J, leaving 16 bases between them. The CDR3 totals 16 residues. From germline, CDR1 is SGHRS and CDR2 YFSETQ. CDR3 DNA sequence: TGCGCCAGCAGCTTGGGACAGACGGTTGCTGGAGAGACCCAGTACTTC. Protein product: CASSLGQTVAGETQYF. Complete variable domain (other parts from reference TRBV5-1 and TRBJ2-5): KAGVTQTPRYLIKTRGQQVTLSCSPISGHRSVSWYQQTPGQGLQFLFEYFSETQRNKGNFPGRFSGRQFSNSRSEMNVSTLELGDSALYLCASSLGQTVAGETQYFGPGTRLLVL.

The V and J genes are TRBV7-6 and TRBJ1-5; possibly TRBD1 for D (5 bases). The CDR3 extends over 13 amino acids. CDR1 is SGHVS, CDR2 FNYEAQ, per germline. The V end lost 3 bases, the J end lost 5 bases, and 8 bases lay between the germline ends. The CDR3 coding sequence is TGTGCCAGCAGCTTTGGGGCCGATCAGCCCCAGCATTTT. As protein: CASSFGADQPQHF. Full variable domain (rest looked up from reference TRBV7-6 and TRBJ1-5): GAGVSQSPRYKVTKRGQDVALRCDPISGHVSLYWYRQALGQGPEFLTYFNYEAQQDKSGLPNDRFSAERPEGSISTLTIQRTEQRDSAMYRCASSFGADQPQHFGDGTRLSIL.

V gene TRBV28 combines with J gene TRBJ1-2, with TRBD1 identical over 9 bases. Germline lookup yields CDR1 MDHEN and CDR2 SYDVKM. There are 15 residues in the CDR3. Losses at the gene ends were 5 bases for V and 2 bases for J; bases not matched to a gene: 6. The CDR3 sequence: CASSPSGTGNYGYTF. CDR3 DNA: TGTGCCAGCAGTCCTTCCGGGACAGGGAACTATGGCTACACCTTC.

This clone was seen a handful of times. This chain connects TRBV19 to TRBJ2-3; 7 bases fit TRBD1. CDR1 is LNHDA and CDR2 is SQIVND in the germline V gene (reference sequence). J lost 2 bases, V lost 5 bases, and 10 bases had no gene match. CDR3 length: 16 amino acids. DNA for the CDR3: TGTGCCAGTAGTTACACCCCGACAGGGACCACAGATACGCAGTATTTT. Translating it yields CASSYTPTGTTDTQYF.

The DNA for the CDR3 is TGTGCCACCAGCAGAGATCCGGGGGTTTCATCTGGAAACACCATATATTTT. Its protein is CATSRDPGVSSGNTIYF. The chain recombines TRBV15 with TRBJ1-3, with a tentative D call TRBD1 (5 bases). Per the germline V gene, CDR1 is LNHNV and CDR2 is YYDKDF (reference sequence). Trimming took off 0 bases at V and 1 base at J, with 13 bases between the two ends. The CDR3 sequence is 17 residues long.

The rearrangement uses TRBV5-1 and TRBJ1-2; the D gene is possibly TRBD1 (5 bases). Germline CDR1 reads SGHRS; CDR2 reads YFSETQ. V lost 2 bases, J lost 6 bases, and 11 bases lay in between. The CDR3 runs to 13 residues. This chain's CDR3 is CASSFGQGDGYTF. The CDR3 DNA reads as TGCGCCAGCAGCTTCGGCCAGGGCGATGGCTACACCTTC.

This clone appeared a single time. This chain joins TRBV5-4 and TRBJ2-5; perhaps TRBD2 as D (5 bases). Deletions cut 0 bases from V and 2 bases from J, with 8 bases between. This CDR3 is built from 14 residues. Germline CDR1 and CDR2: SGHNT and YYREEE (reference sequence). The CDR3 spells CASSLVTGQETQYF. The CDR3 DNA reads as TGTGCCAGCAGCTTGGTGACGGGACAAGAGACCCAGTACTTC.

The V gene is TRBV6-6, the J gene TRBJ2-7, with D perhaps matching TRBD2 (5 bases). Trimming pared 7 bases from V and 2 bases from J, leaving 12 bases between. Germline-derived CDR1 and CDR2 are MNHNY and SVGAGI (reference sequence). The CDR3 runs to 13 residues. DNA for the CDR3: TGTGCCAGCAATGGACGGGGAACCTACGAGCAGTACTTC. Protein: CASNGRGTYEQYF.

The genes are TRBV5-1 and TRBJ1-6; D gene ambiguous. With 4 bases removed from V and 7 bases from J, the gap between germline ends came to 15 bases. This CDR3 has 15 residues. Per the germline V gene, CDR1 is SGHRS and CDR2 is YFSETQ. CDR3 nucleotides: TGCGCCAGCAGCCTAAGGAGTGGTCCAAATTCACCCCTCCACTTT. This sequence encodes CASSLRSGPNSPLHF.

This chain links TRBV30 with TRBJ1-2, with D maybe TRBD1 (5 bases). V lost 7 bases and J lost 4, with 13 bases in between. The CDR3 runs to 12 residues. The germline gives CDR1 GTSNPN, CDR2 SVGIG (reference sequence). The CDR3: CASSGGSYGYTF. The CDR3 DNA reads as TGTGCCTCGTCGGGGGGGAGCTATGGCTACACCTTC.

About this clone itself: The junction and the germline gene differ at one end; a read error may be behind it. The chain links TRBV2 to TRBJ2-1, with a weak D call TRBD2 (7 bases). Germline CDR1 is SNHLY and CDR2 is FYNNEI. CDR3 length equals 14 residues. The CDR3 here is CASKPRGAYSEQFF. CDR3 DNA: TGTGCCAGCAAGCCCCGGGGGGCCTACAGTGAGCAGTTCTTC.

The rearrangement joins TRBV2 to TRBJ2-2; TRBD2 matches 7 bases. J lost 7 bases, V lost 6 bases, and 2 bases had no gene match. Germline CDR1 reads SNHLY; CDR2 reads FYNNEI. The CDR3 sequence is 12 residues long. CDR3 amino acids: CASSWGGGELFF. CDR3 nucleotides: TGTGCCAGCAGCTGGGGGGGCGGGGAGCTGTTTTTT. Full variable domain (rest looked up from reference TRBV2 and TRBJ2-2): EPEVTQTPSHQVTQMGQEVILRCVPISNHLYFYWYRQILGQKVEFLVSFYNNEISEKSEIFDDQFSVERPDGSNFTLKIRSTKLEDSAMYFCASSWGGGELFFGEGSRLTVL.

The chain is built from TRBV25-1 and TRBJ2-7; D remains ambiguous. Germline lookup yields CDR1 MGHDK and CDR2 SYGVNS. The V gene lost 4 bases and the J gene lost 7 bases, with 8 bases spanning the gap. This CDR3 comprises 11 residues. The CDR3: CASSANSEQYF. The CDR3, as DNA: TGTGCCAGCAGTGCGAACAGTGAGCAGTACTTC.

Turning to this clone: A read error may produce the germline difference seen at one junction end. The rearrangement uses TRBV29-1 and TRBJ1-2; D is uncertain. The CDR3 runs 14 residues. Germline V lookup: CDR1 SQVTM, CDR2 ANQGSEA. The CDR3 sequence: CSVEARYSNYGYTF. The CDR3 nucleotides are TGCAGCGTGGAAGCAAGATACTCTAACTATGGCTACACCTTC.

The V gene is TRBV29-1, the J gene TRBJ2-1, with 11 positions matching TRBD2. Germline CDR1 reads SQVTM; CDR2 reads ANQGSEA. This CDR3 is 14 amino acids long. V shed 4 bases, J shed 8 bases, and the junction held 7 bases outside the gene matches. CDR3 DNA: TGCAGCGTTGTCGGTAGCGGGGGGGCGTATGAGCAGTTCTTC. This codes for CSVVGSGGAYEQFF.

The chain employs TRBV27 and TRBJ1-1; a possible D gene is TRBD1 (5 bases). Trimming stripped 3 bases from V and 4 bases from J, with 9 bases between. This CDR3 is built from 13 residues. Germline CDR1 is MNHEY and CDR2 is SMNVEV (reference sequence). CDR3 loop: CASSFGGSTEAFF. The CDR3, as DNA: TGTGCCAGCAGTTTTGGGGGGAGCACTGAAGCTTTCTTT.

J is TRBJ2-3 and V is TRBV27, with no clear D. Germline-derived CDR1 and CDR2 are MNHEY and SMNVEV (reference sequence). The V end lost 1 base, the J end lost 4 bases, and 9 bases lay between the germline ends. CDR3 size: 14 residues. The CDR3 sequence is CASSLFSNSDTQYF. In nucleotides, the CDR3 is TGTGCCAGCAGTTTATTTAGTAACTCAGATACGCAGTATTTT.

The J gene is TRBJ1-1, the V gene TRBV5-1, with D perhaps TRBD1 (6 bases). The ends were cut back, 2 bases at V and 3 bases at J, with 14 bases in the middle. In germline, CDR1 is SGHRS, CDR2 YFSETQ. The CDR3 spans 15 residues. The CDR3 reads CASSFGQNVYTEAFF. DNA for the CDR3: TGCGCCAGCAGCTTCGGACAGAACGTATACACTGAAGCTTTCTTT.

This clone was found a few times. The chain combines TRBV19 with TRBJ2-7; D possibly corresponds to TRBD2 (6 bases). The CDR3 has 13 residues. Between the trimmed V and J ends, which lost 5 bases and 3 bases, there was a span of 11 bases. The germline CDR1 and CDR2 sequences are LNHDA and SQIVND (reference sequence). The CDR3: CASSWRVFYEQYF. CDR3 in DNA: TGTGCCAGTAGTTGGAGGGTATTCTACGAGCAGTACTTC.

As for this clone: This specimen includes other DNA sequences encoding the same CDR3. The chain joins TRBV5-5 to TRBJ1-1; TRBD1 aligns across 8 bases. This CDR3 region has 14 residues. Germline V lookup: CDR1 SGHKS, CDR2 YYEKEE (reference sequence). V shed 5 bases and J 1 base; nucleotides not matched to a gene: 4. The CDR3: CASSRDRRNTEAFF. The CDR3 bases are TGTGCCAGCAGTCGGGACAGGCGGAACACTGAAGCTTTCTTT.

J is TRBJ2-3 and V is TRBV4-3; no clear D gene. This CDR3 has 15 amino acids. V lost 0 bases and J lost 4, with 11 bases in between. In germline, CDR1 is LGHNA, CDR2 YSLEER. The CDR3 sequence: CASSQDNSIADTQYF. DNA for the CDR3: TGCGCCAGCAGCCAAGATAACAGCATTGCAGATACGCAGTATTTT.